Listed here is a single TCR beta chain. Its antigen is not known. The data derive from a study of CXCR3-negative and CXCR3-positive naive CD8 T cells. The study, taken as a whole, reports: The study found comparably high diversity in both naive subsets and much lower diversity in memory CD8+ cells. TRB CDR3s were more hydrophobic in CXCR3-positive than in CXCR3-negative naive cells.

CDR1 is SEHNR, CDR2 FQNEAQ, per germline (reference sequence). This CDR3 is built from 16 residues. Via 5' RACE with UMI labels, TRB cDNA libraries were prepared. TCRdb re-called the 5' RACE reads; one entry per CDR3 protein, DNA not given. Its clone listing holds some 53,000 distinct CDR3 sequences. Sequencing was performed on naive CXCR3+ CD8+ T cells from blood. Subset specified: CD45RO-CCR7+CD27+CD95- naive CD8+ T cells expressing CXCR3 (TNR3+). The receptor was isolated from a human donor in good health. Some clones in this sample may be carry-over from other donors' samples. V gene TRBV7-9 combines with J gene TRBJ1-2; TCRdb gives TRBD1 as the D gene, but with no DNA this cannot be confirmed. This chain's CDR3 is CASSLEGQGAFYGYTF.